Listed here are 10 T cell receptor beta chains from one sample, sequenced in a study of human T cells and chemical hapten exposure. One entry per CDR3 protein results from TCRdb running MiXCR on the RACE reads. The table shows 90,000 or so distinct CDR3 sequences, with under 12% occurring only once. Time point here: patch test 1, 2 weeks after DPC sensitization. The treatment here: therapeutic diphenylcyclopropenone sensitization with weekly scalp DPC. The sample in question was whole blood, obtained in connection with sensitization to the hapten diphenylcyclopropenone (DPC). The receptors originated from a man between 35 and 55 years old with alopecia areata. Some clones in this sample may be carry-over from other donors' samples.

At least ten counts were recorded for this clonotype. The rearrangement links TRBV12-3 or TRBV12-4 to TRBJ2-5, with 14 bases aligning to TRBD2. V lost 5 bases, J lost 4 bases, and 15 bases stayed unmatched. There are 19 residues in the CDR3. The CDR3 nucleotides read TGTGCCAGCAGTACCCGGACCGGGACTAGCGGGAGATCGGGAGAGACCCAGTACTTC. Translating gives CASSTRTGTSGRSGETQYF.

This clonotype was recorded a few times. The rearrangement joins TRBV28 to TRBJ2-7; D possibly corresponds to TRBD2 (6 bases). The CDR3 runs to 13 residues. Germline CDR1 is MDHEN and CDR2 is SYDVKM. Trimming cost V 4 bases and J 4 bases, with 11 bases left between them. The CDR3 protein is CASSSREAYEQYV. CDR3 bases: TGTGCCAGCAGTTCTAGGGAGGCTTACGAGCAGTACGTC.

A few counts support this clonotype. The chain uses TRBV20-1 and TRBJ1-1; TRBD1 might be the D (6 bases). The V and J ends lost 5 bases and 4 bases respectively, with 17 bases between them. Germline V gene lookup returns CDR1 DFQATT and CDR2 SNEGSKA (reference sequence). The CDR3 has 14 residues. As DNA, the CDR3 is TGCAGTGCTCACCTGGGGGGCTCTGGCACTGAAGCTTTCTTT. This translates into CSAHLGGSGTEAFF.

The chain uses TRBV2 and TRBJ2-1, with unresolved D. This CDR3 is 14 amino acids long. Trimming removed 8 bases at V and 6 bases at J, with 17 bases between. Germline V gene sequence: CDR1 SNHLY, CDR2 FYNNEI. CDR3 loop: CASPNWAPPNEQFF. The DNA of the CDR3 is TGTGCCAGCCCAAATTGGGCCCCCCCCAATGAGCAGTTCTTC.

The rearrangement links TRBV5-1 to TRBJ2-7, with 9 bases lining up with TRBD2. The CDR3 extends over 14 amino acids. CDR1 is SGHRS, CDR2 YFSETQ, per germline. J gave up 4 bases and V 2 bases, and 4 bases lay outside the gene matches. DNA of the CDR3: TGCGCCAGCAGCTTTGGCGGGAGGGTGTACGAGCAGTACTTC. Its protein product is CASSFGGRVYEQYF.

This clonotype was observed a few times. This sequence joins TRBV27 and TRBJ2-2; TRBD2 matches at 7 bases. The CDR3 totals 17 residues. The ends lost 6 bases at V and 6 bases at J; junction bases unmatched: 16. CDR1 is MNHEY and CDR2 is SMNVEV in the germline V gene (reference sequence). The CDR3 here is CASRPGLNSLSAGELFF. The DNA for the CDR3 is TGTGCCAGCAGGCCGGGACTAAATTCCCTGTCGGCCGGGGAGCTGTTTTTT.

The chain employs TRBV29-1 and TRBJ2-5; TRBD2 might be the D (5 bases). V was trimmed by 8 bases and J by 9 bases, leaving 10 bases between them. Germline V CDR1 and CDR2: SQVTM, ANQGSEA. The CDR3 is made up of 9 amino acids. CDR3 bases: TGCAGCCCGCCCGGGGCCCAGTACTTC. Encoded protein: CSPPGAQYF.

The chain recombines TRBV30 with TRBJ2-2, with TRBD1 as a possible D gene (5 bases). This CDR3 comprises 13 residues. V was clipped by 0 bases and J by 5 bases, with 7 bases between them. Germline CDR1 and CDR2: GTSNPN and SVGIG (reference sequence). CDR3 amino acids: CAWSVRGTGELFF. The CDR3 DNA reads TGTGCCTGGAGTGTAAGGGGAACCGGGGAGCTGTTTTTT.

This clonotype was found a few times. The chain combines TRBV6-2 or TRBV6-3 with TRBJ2-4; D is unclear. V was shortened by 0 bases and J by 1 base, with 7 bases between the two germline ends. The CDR3 runs 15 residues. Germline CDR1 and CDR2: MNHEY and SVGEGT. This chain's CDR3 is CASSYSNGAKNIQYF. In nucleotides, the CDR3 is TGTGCCAGCAGTTACTCGAACGGGGCCAAAAACATTCAGTACTTC.

This clonotype has a count of ten or more. This chain links TRBV20-1 with TRBJ1-4; D not certain. Trimming pared 0 bases from V and 4 bases from J, leaving 12 bases between. Per germline, CDR1 DFQATT and CDR2 SNEGSKA (reference sequence). The CDR3 contains 15 residues. CDR3 amino acids: CSARDAGRSNEKLFF. The CDR3 DNA is TGCAGTGCTAGAGATGCCGGACGGAGTAATGAAAAACTGTTTTTT.